Here is one T cell receptor (beta chain) with its context. This specimen comes from a study of blood T cell repertoires in COVID-19. The CDR3 has 13 residues. Deletions cut 4 bases from V and 1 base from J, with 6 bases between. From germline, CDR1 is KGHSH and CDR2 LQKENI. Data came from immunoSEQ multiplex PCR; TCRdb stores just in-frame clones and leaves some out. The table records 250,000 to 350,000 clones, about 91% of them present only once. The TCR was taken from an older woman with acute or convalescent COVID-19. The chain combines TRBV18 with TRBJ2-3; D is perhaps TRBD1 (6 bases). Sequencing was carried out using peripheral blood. DNA of the CDR3: TGTGCCAGCTCACGGACAGGCACAGATACGCAGTATTTT. Translated: CASSRTGTDTQYF.